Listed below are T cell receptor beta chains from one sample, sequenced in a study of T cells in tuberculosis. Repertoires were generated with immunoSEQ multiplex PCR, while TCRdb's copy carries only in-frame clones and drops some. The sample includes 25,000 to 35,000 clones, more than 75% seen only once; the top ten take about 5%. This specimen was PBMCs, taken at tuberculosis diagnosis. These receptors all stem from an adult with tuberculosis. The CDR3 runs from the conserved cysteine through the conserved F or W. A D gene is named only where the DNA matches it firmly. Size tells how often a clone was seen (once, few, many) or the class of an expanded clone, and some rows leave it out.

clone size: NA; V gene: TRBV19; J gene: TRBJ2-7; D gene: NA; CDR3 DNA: TGTGCCAGTAGTCACTCGACTGAGACTCCCTACGAGCAGTACTTC; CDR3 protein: CASSHSTETPYEQYF
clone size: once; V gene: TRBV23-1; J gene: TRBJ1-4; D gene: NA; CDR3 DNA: TGCGCCAGCAGTCAATCTAGCACGACCGATGAAAAACTGTTTTTT; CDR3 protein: CASSQSSTTDEKLFF
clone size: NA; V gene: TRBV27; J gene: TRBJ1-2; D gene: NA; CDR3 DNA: TGTGCCAGCAGTCGGGGAGGTGCGGGCTATGGCTACACCTTC; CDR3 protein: CASSRGGAGYGYTF
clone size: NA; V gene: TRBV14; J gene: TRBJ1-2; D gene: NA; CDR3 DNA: TGTGCCAGCAGCCAAGATAGGATCGGACAGGGCTACACCTTC; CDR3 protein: CASSQDRIGQGYTF
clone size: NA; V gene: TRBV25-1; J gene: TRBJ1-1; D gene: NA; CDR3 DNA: TGTGCCAGCAGTGACCTCTCCACTGAAGCTTTCTTT; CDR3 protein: CASSDLSTEAFF
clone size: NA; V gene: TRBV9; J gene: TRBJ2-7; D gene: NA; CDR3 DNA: TGTGCCAGCAGCGGGGGGCTCCGGCCCTACGAGCAGTACTTC; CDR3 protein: CASSGGLRPYEQYF
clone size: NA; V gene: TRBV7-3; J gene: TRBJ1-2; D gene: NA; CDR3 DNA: TGTGCCAGCAGCTCCAAACCCGACGGGACAAACTATGGCTACACCTTC; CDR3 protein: CASSSKPDGTNYGYTF
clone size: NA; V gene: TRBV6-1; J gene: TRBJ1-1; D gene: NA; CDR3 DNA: TGTGCCAGCAGCGTTCGGACAGACTCGAACACTGAAGCTTTCTTT; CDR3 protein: CASSVRTDSNTEAFF
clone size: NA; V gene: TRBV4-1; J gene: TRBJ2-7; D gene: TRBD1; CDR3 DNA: TGCGCCAGCAGCCACTTCGCCACAGGGGGCAGTTACGAGCAGTACTTC; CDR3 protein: CASSHFATGGSYEQYF
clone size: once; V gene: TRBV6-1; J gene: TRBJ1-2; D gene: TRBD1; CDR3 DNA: TGTGCCAGCAGCAGGGGGCAGAAGGATGGCTACACCTTC; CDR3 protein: CASSRGQKDGYTF
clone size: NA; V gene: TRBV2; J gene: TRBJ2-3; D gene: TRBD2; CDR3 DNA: TGTGCCAGCAGTGAACAGGGAGGGTACTGGGACACAGATACGCAGTATTTT; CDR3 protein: CASSEQGGYWDTDTQYF
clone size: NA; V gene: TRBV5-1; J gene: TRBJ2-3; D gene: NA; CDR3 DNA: TGCGCCAGCAGCCCGTACACAGATACGCAGTATTTT; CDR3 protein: CASSPYTDTQYF
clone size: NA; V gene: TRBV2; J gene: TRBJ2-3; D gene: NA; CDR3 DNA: TGTGCCAGCAAGTGGTCGGAGCCAGATACGCAGTATTTT; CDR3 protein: CASKWSEPDTQYF
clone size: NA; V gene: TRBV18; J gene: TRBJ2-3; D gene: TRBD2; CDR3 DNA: TGTGCCAGCTCACTAGCGGGAGCGGCTTTAGATACGCAGTATTTT; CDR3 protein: CASSLAGAALDTQYF
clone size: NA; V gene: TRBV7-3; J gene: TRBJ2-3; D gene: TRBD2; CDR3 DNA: TGTGCCAGCAACCCCGGGACTAGGACAGATACGCAGTATTTT; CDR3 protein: CASNPGTRTDTQYF
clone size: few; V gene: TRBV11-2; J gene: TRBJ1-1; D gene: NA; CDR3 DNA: TGTGCCAGCAGCACCCAGGGAGGCGGGAGCACTGAAGCTTTCTTT; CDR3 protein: CASSTQGGGSTEAFF
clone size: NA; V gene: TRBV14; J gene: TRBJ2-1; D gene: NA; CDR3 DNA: TGTGCCAGCAGCCAAGGAGGGTACAGAGGCTACAATGAGCAGTTCTTC; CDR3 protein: CASSQGGYRGYNEQFF
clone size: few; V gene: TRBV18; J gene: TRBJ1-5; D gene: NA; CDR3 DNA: TGTGCCAGCTCACTAAGGGTACAGGGTGGTAATCAGCCCCAGCATTTT; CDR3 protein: CASSLRVQGGNQPQHF
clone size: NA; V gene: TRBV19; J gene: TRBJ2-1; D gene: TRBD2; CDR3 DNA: TGTGCCAGTAGAGGGGGGCTAGCGGGAGGTAACTCCTACAATGAGCAGTTCTTC; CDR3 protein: CASRGGLAGGNSYNEQFF
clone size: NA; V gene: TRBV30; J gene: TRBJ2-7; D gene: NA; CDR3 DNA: TGTGCCTGGAGCCGGGGTCAGCCCCCCTACGAGCAGTACTTC; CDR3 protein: CAWSRGQPPYEQYF
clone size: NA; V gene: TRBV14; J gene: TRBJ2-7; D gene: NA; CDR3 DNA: TGTGCCAGCAGCCAAGAAGTAAACGTTTTCAGCGGCGAGCAGTACTTC; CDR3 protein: CASSQEVNVFSGEQYF
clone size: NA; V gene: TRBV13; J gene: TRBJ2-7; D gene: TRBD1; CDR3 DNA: TGTGCCAGCAGCTTGTTGGACAGGGGCCACGAGCAGTACTTC; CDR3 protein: CASSLLDRGHEQYF
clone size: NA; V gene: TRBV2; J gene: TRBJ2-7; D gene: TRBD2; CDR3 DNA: TGTGCCAGCAGTGAATCCTTTAGCGGGAGTACCGAGCAGTACTTC; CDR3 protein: CASSESFSGSTEQYF
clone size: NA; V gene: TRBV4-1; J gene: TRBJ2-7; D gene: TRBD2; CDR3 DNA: TGCGCCAGCAGCCCTACTAGCGGGGCCTCCTACGAGCAGTACTTC; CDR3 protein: CASSPTSGASYEQYF
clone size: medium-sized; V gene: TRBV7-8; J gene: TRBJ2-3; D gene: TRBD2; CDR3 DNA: TGTGCCAGCAGTCTAACTAGCGCCGGCACAGATACGCAGTATTTT; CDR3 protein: CASSLTSAGTDTQYF
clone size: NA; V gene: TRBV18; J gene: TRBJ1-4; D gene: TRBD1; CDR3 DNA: TGTGCCAGCTCACAACACAGGGGGGCAACTAATGAAAAACTGTTTTTT; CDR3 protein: CASSQHRGATNEKLFF
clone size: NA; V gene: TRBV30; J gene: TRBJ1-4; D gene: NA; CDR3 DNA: TGTGCCTGGAGTGTACTAAGGGAAAAACTGTTTTTT; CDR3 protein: CAWSVLREKLFF
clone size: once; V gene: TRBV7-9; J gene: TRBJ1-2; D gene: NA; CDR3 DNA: TGTGCCAGCAGCTTATACCTTCCGGAGGGTAACTATGGCTACACCTTC; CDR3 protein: CASSLYLPEGNYGYTF
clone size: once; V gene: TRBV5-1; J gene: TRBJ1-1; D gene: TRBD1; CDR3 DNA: TGCGCCAGCAGCACTCTAGGGACAGGGGGGAACACTGAAGCTTTCTTT; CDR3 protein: CASSTLGTGGNTEAFF
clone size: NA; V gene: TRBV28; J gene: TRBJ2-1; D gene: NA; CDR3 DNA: TGTGCCAGCAGCCCGGGGTCGTTGCAGTTCTTC; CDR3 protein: CASSPGSLQFF
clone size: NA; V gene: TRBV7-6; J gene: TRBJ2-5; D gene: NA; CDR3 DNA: TGTGCCAGCAGCACTGGGCAGGGACAAGAGACCCAGTACTTC; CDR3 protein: CASSTGQGQETQYF
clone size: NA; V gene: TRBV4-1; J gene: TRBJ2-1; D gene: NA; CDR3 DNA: TGCGCCAGCAGCCAAGATTATCCCTCCTACAATGAGCAGTTCTTC; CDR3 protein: CASSQDYPSYNEQFF
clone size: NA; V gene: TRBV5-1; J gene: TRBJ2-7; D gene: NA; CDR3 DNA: TGCGCCAGCAGCTTGGCCTCGGACACCCGTAAGGAGCAGTACTTC; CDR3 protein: CASSLASDTRKEQYF
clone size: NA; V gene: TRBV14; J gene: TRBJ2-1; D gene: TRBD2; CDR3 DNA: TGTGCCAGCAGCCAAGAATGGCGGGGGGGCGCTGAGCAGTTCTTC; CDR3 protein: CASSQEWRGGAEQFF
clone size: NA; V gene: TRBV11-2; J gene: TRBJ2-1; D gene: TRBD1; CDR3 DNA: TGTGCCAGCAGCTTCGGGACAGGGAGCAATGAGCAGTTCTTC; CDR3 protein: CASSFGTGSNEQFF
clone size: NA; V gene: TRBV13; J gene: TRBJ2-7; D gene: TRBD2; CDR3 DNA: TGTGCCAGCAGCTCGCGTACTAGCGGGGGCCCCTACGAGCAGTACTTC; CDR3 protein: CASSSRTSGGPYEQYF
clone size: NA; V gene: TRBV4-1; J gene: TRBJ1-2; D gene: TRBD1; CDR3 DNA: TGCGCCAGCAGCCACCCCGGGACAGGGAACTATGGCTACACCTTC; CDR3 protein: CASSHPGTGNYGYTF
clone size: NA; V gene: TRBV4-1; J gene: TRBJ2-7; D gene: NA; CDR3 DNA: TGCGCCAGCAGCCAAGGCACAGACTACGAGCAGTACTTC; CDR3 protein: CASSQGTDYEQYF
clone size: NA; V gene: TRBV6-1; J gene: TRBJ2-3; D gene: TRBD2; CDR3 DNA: TGTGCCAGCAGTGAAGGGGACAGGGGACTAGCGGGAGGGGTCACGCAGTATTTT; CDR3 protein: CASSEGDRGLAGGVTQYF